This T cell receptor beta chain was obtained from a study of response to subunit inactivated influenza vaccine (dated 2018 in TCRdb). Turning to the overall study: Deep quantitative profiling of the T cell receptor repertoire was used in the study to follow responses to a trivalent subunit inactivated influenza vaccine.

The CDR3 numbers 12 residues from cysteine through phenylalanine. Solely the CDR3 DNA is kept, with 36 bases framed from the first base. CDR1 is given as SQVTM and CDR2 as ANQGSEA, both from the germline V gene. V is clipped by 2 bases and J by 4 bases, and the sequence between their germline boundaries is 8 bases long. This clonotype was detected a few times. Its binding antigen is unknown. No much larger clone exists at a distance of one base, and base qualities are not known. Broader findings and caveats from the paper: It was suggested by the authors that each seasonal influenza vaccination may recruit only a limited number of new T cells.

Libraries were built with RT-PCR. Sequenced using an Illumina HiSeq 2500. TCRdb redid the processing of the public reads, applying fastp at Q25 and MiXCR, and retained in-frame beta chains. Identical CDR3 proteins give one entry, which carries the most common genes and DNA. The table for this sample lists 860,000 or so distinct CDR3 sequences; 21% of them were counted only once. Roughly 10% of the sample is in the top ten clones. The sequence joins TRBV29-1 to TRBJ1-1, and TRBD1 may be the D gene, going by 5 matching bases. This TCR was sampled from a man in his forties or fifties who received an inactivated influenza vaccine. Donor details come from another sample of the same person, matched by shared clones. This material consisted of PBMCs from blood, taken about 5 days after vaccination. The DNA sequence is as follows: TGCAGCGTTGAACAGGGACTCACTGAAGCTTTCTTT. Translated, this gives CSVEQGLTEAFF.